The 18 T cell receptor beta chains below all came from one sample that was sequenced in a study of glioma-infiltrating T cells. TCR alpha and beta CDR3 regions were amplified from RNA using iRepertoire nested multiplex PCR. MiXCR was run by TCRdb on the multiplex PCR reads, yielding one entry per CDR3 protein. The table shows approximately 120,000 distinct CDR3 sequences, with approximately 23% occurring only once. The sample consisted of glioma tissue, nonneoplastic brain tissue, or PBMCs (not recorded which). The receptors derive from a human donor with low-grade glioma or glioblastoma, undergoing nonglioma brain surgery, or in good health (not recorded which).

This clonotype was seen more than once but under ten times. The J gene is TRBJ2-7, the V gene TRBV7-9; D call uncertain. The CDR3 runs to 14 residues. With 1 base removed from V and 1 base from J, the gap between germline ends came to 8 bases. Germline V gene lookup returns CDR1 SEHNR and CDR2 FQNEAQ (reference sequence). The CDR3 region is CASSLVGQSYEQYF. The CDR3 DNA reads as TGTGCCAGCAGCTTAGTGGGCCAGTCCTACGAGCAGTACTTC.

The sample holds many counts of this clonotype. The CDR3 bases are TGTGCCAGCAGTTCTCCAGCCCGTTGGGATGGATATACGCAGTATTTT. Translated, it gives CASSSPARWDGYTQYF. The chain employs TRBV28 and TRBJ2-3; D is undetermined. Germline lookup yields CDR1 MDHEN and CDR2 SYDVKM. V lost 4 bases and J 7 bases, leaving 21 bases between the germline ends. The CDR3 covers 16 residues.

This chain connects TRBV5-4 to TRBJ2-1; TRBD2 aligns across 11 bases. The V gene end was trimmed by 4 bases and the J gene end by 10 bases; junction bases not matched to a gene: 10. The CDR3 sequence is 15 residues long. The germline V gene encodes CDR1 SGHNT and CDR2 YYREEE (reference sequence). The chain's CDR3 is CASSTPTSGRTEQFF. CDR3 coding DNA: TGTGCCAGCAGCACTCCCACTAGCGGGAGAACGGAGCAGTTCTTC.

The table lists this clonotype with a few counts. The chain is built from TRBV12-3 or TRBV12-4 and TRBJ1-3; D is uncertain. CDR3 size: 15 residues. Trimming left V 3 bases short and J 2 bases short, with 11 bases between. CDR3 sequence reads: CASSLGRATGNTIYF. Written as DNA, the CDR3 is TGTGCCAGCAGTTTGGGTAGGGCGACTGGAAACACCATATATTTT.

This clonotype was counted at least ten times. This rearrangement joins TRBV2 to TRBJ2-3, with 7 positions matching TRBD2. Germline V gene sequence: CDR1 SNHLY, CDR2 FYNNEI. CDR3 length: 14 residues. V lost 6 bases to trimming and J lost 3 bases; unmatched junction nucleotides: 6. CDR3 sequence reads: CASSRGVRTDTQYF. CDR3 in DNA: TGTGCCAGCAGCCGGGGGGTTAGGACAGATACGCAGTATTTT.

This clonotype was recorded many times. The V and J genes are TRBV27 and TRBJ2-3; TRBD1 agrees at 9 bases. The CDR3 is made up of 15 amino acids. After removal of 5 bases from V and 3 bases from J, the junction contained 6 bases not matched to a gene. Looked up from germline, CDR1 is MNHEY and CDR2 is SMNVEV (reference sequence). The CDR3 spells CASSPVGTGTDTQYF. CDR3 coding DNA: TGTGCCAGCAGTCCAGTGGGGACAGGGACAGATACGCAGTATTTT.

This clonotype was observed a handful of times. V is TRBV4-3 and J is TRBJ2-2, with D perhaps matching TRBD1 or TRBD2 (5 bases each). The CDR3 is 17 amino acids. Trimming took off 0 bases at V and 4 bases at J, with 15 bases between the two ends. The V gene's germline CDR1 is LGHNA and CDR2 YSLEER. In DNA, the CDR3 is TGCGCCAGCAGCCAAGATGGCGAGCTGAGGGGCACCGGGGAGCTGTTTTTT. Amino acids: CASSQDGELRGTGELFF.

The chain employs TRBV29-1 and TRBJ1-5; D is possibly TRBD1 (6 bases). CDR1 SQVTM and CDR2 ANQGSEA come from the germline V gene. Trimming shortened V by 7 bases and J by 0 bases, and 13 bases separated the two germline ends. This CDR3 comprises 14 residues. CDR3 sequence (DNA): TGCAGCGCTGCAGGGGTCGGTAGCAATCAGCCCCAGCATTTT. Its translation is CSAAGVGSNQPQHF.

This clonotype was picked up a small number of times. This chain connects TRBV7-9 to TRBJ2-7, with D possibly TRBD2 on 5 matching bases. Trimming took 5 bases from V and 5 from J, leaving 19 bases between them. This CDR3 has 15 amino acids. Germline V gene lookup returns CDR1 SEHNR and CDR2 FQNEAQ (reference sequence). The CDR3 DNA reads as TGTGCCAGCAGCCCCCCCCCTGAGGGAGTTCACGAGCAGTACTTC. The encoded protein is CASSPPPEGVHEQYF.

This clonotype was detected many times. The genes are TRBV28 and TRBJ1-3, with 8 nucleotides matching TRBD1. V gave up 4 bases and J gave up 6 bases; unmatched junction bases: 5. Germline lookup yields CDR1 MDHEN and CDR2 SYDVKM. CDR3 length: 14 amino acids. The CDR3 loop reads CASSSGQGLNTIYF. The CDR3 DNA follows: TGTGCCAGCAGTTCCGGACAGGGTTTAAACACCATATATTTT.

This clonotype was detected ten times or more. J is TRBJ2-5 and V is TRBV3-1, with D perhaps TRBD2 (6 bases). With 4 bases removed from V and 4 bases from J, the gap between germline ends came to 7 bases. Germline V lookup: CDR1 LGHDT, CDR2 YNNKEL (reference sequence). CDR3 length: 12 residues. CDR3 sequence reads: CASSRSGETQYF. The CDR3 DNA reads TGTGCCAGCAGCCGTAGCGGAGAGACCCAGTACTTC.

Turning to this clonotype: Given a much more abundant clone one base away, this may be a read error. This rearrangement joins TRBV27 to TRBJ1-2; 8 nucleotides align to TRBD1. CDR3 length: 13 residues. The trim removed 4 bases at V and 8 bases at J, leaving 6 bases unmatched. Germline V gene lookup returns CDR1 MNHEY and CDR2 SMNVEV (reference sequence). Here the CDR3 reads CASSSTGVQGYTF. CDR3 sequence (DNA): TGTGCCAGCAGTTCGACAGGGGTGCAAGGCTACACCTTC.

This clonotype was counted at least ten times. The rearrangement links TRBV3-1 to TRBJ1-1; D is ambiguous. This CDR3 comprises 15 residues. Looked up from germline, CDR1 is LGHDT and CDR2 is YNNKEL (reference sequence). The V end was cut by 2 bases, the J end by 1 base, with 11 bases between. CDR3 nucleotides: TGTGCCAGCAGCCAAATCTCCAGACGGAACACTGAAGCTTTCTTT. Protein sequence: CASSQISRRNTEAFF.

The sample holds many counts of this clonotype. This chain joins TRBV4-1 and TRBJ2-7; 7 bases align to TRBD2. Germline V gene lookup returns CDR1 MGHRA and CDR2 YSYEKL. CDR3 length equals 14 residues. Unmatched junction bases numbered 5, after V lost 4 bases and J lost 2 bases. In DNA form, the CDR3 reads TGCGCCAGCAGCCTCTGGGGGGGTCCCTACGAGCAGTACTTC. Translating gives CASSLWGGPYEQYF.

In regard to this clonotype: One base away lies a much larger clone, so this may be a sequencing read error. The genes are TRBV18 and TRBJ1-5, with 8 bases lining up with TRBD1. V lost 8 bases and J lost 4; bases outside the gene matches: 10. CDR1 is KGHSH, CDR2 LQKENI, per germline. The CDR3 has 15 amino acids. This CDR3 is CASTPDRGTNQPQHF. The DNA of the CDR3 is TGTGCCAGCACTCCCGACAGGGGTACTAATCAGCCCCAGCATTTT.

The table lists this clonotype with a few counts. The rearrangement links TRBV19 to TRBJ2-3, with D unclear. Germline lookup yields CDR1 LNHDA and CDR2 SQIVND (reference sequence). V dropped 3 bases and J dropped 4 bases, with 8 bases sitting between them. CDR3 length: 13 residues. The CDR3 coding sequence is TGTGCCAGTAGTATCGTCACGGCAGATACGCAGTATTTT. Translating it yields CASSIVTADTQYF.

V and J are TRBV12-3 or TRBV12-4 and TRBJ2-5; 14 nucleotides line up with TRBD2. Germline trimming cut 7 bases from V and 0 bases from J; bases unmatched to any gene: 10. This CDR3 is 18 amino acids long. This CDR3 reads CASTPGTSGRRYQETQYF. In nucleotides, the CDR3 is TGTGCCAGCACCCCCGGGACTAGCGGGAGAAGGTACCAAGAGACCCAGTACTTC.

This clonotype has more than one count but fewer than ten. J is TRBJ2-3 and V is TRBV12-3 or TRBV12-4; no firm D call. V shed 4 bases and J shed 1 base, with 9 bases lying between them. This CDR3 spans 14 amino acids. Written as DNA, the CDR3 is TGTGCCAGCAGTTGGGGTTGGGGCACAGATACGCAGTATTTT. The encoded protein is CASSWGWGTDTQYF.